The TCR beta chain under discussion was sequenced for a study of blood T cell repertoires in COVID-19. Study overall: PBMCs, B-cell-depleted T cells, or T cells provided the cDNA or gDNA that made up the material.

Original handling: Amplification of reference gene primers was used by the study to estimate nucleated cell counts. Only in-frame clones appear in the TCRdb table, and some are missing; sequencing was by immunoSEQ multiplex PCR. That table supplies the V and J calls and clone size; D and trimming were determined from the DNA. The data hold 55,000 to 80,000 clones, with more than 60% observed a single time. V lost 3 bases and J 7 bases, leaving 26 bases between the germline ends. This CDR3 is built from 18 residues. Germline V gives CDR1 KGHSH, CDR2 LQKENI. The TCR originated in a man in his 60s with acute or convalescent COVID-19. What was sequenced was peripheral blood. The V call is TRBV18, the J call TRBJ2-3; TRBD1 might be the D (6 bases). The CDR3 reads CASSPIRGKGVVPHTQYF. The CDR3 nucleotides are TGTGCCAGCTCACCGATCAGGGGAAAAGGTGTTGTCCCGCATACGCAGTATTTT.